Presented here are 20 T cell receptor beta chains from one specimen sequenced in a study of immune evolution from preneoplasia to lung adenocarcinoma. Profiling relied on immunoSEQ multiplex PCR, and the TCRdb table lists in-frame clones only, not all of them. The repertoire consists of around 10,000 clones, with 70% to 80% occurring once and the leading ten covering around 9%. Sequenced: FFPE minimally invasive lung adenocarcinoma tissue. The receptors originated from a donor of 70 years or more with lung adenocarcinoma.

The rearrangement links TRBV25-1 to TRBJ1-5, with 9 bases matching TRBD1. Unmatched junction bases numbered 3, after V lost 2 bases and J lost 4 bases. Looked up from germline, CDR1 is MGHDK and CDR2 is SYGVNS. CDR3 size: 15 residues. CDR3 loop: CASSEPGTGNQPQHF. In nucleotides, the CDR3 is TGTGCCAGCAGTGAACCCGGGACAGGGAATCAGCCCCAGCATTTT.

This chain connects TRBV19 to TRBJ2-1; perhaps TRBD2 as D (5 bases). The CDR3 loop spans 13 amino acids. V was cut by 1 base and J by 13 bases, with 14 bases left in between. CDR1 and CDR2 from the germline V gene are LNHDA and SQIVND (reference sequence). The CDR3 DNA follows: TGTGCCAGTAGTATAGTAGGAAGACGGGAACAGTTCTTC. Amino acid sequence: CASSIVGRREQFF.

The chain recombines TRBV5-4 with TRBJ2-4, with D possibly matching TRBD2 (5 bases). Per germline, CDR1 SGHNT and CDR2 YYREEE (reference sequence). With 5 bases removed from V and 1 base from J, the gap between germline ends came to 13 bases. This CDR3 comprises 15 residues. CDR3 residues: CASRSEGGAKNIQYF. CDR3 bases: TGTGCCAGCAGATCCGAAGGAGGCGCCAAAAACATTCAGTACTTC.

The chain is built from TRBV6-1 and TRBJ1-5; D may be TRBD1 (5 bases). CDR1 MNHNS and CDR2 SASEGT come from the germline V gene. The germline V and J ends were trimmed by 4 bases and 1 base, with 8 bases remaining between them. The CDR3 extends over 14 amino acids. The CDR3 loop reads CASSAEGSNQPQHF. The DNA of the CDR3 is TGTGCCAGCAGTGCAGAGGGGAGCAATCAGCCCCAGCATTTT.

The chain recombines TRBV27 with TRBJ1-1, with D maybe TRBD1 (5 bases). V lost 2 bases and J 2 bases, leaving 9 bases between the germline ends. This CDR3 region has 14 residues. Germline V gene data show CDR1 as MNHEY and CDR2 as SMNVEV (reference sequence). The CDR3 DNA is TGTGCCAGCAGTTTACAGGGCCTTAACACTGAAGCTTTCTTT. Amino acids: CASSLQGLNTEAFF.

This clone was found once. V gene TRBV20-1 combines with J gene TRBJ2-3; D may be TRBD1 (6 bases). Trimming removed 2 bases at V and 6 bases at J, with 6 bases between. This CDR3 comprises 11 residues. CDR1 is DFQATT, CDR2 SNEGSKA, per germline (reference sequence). CDR3 sequence (DNA): TGCAGTGCTAGACAGGGGGATACGCAGTATTTT. Amino acid sequence: CSARQGDTQYF.

The chain carries TRBV5-5 and TRBJ1-3, with D perhaps TRBD1 (5 bases). Trimming pared 0 bases from V and 0 bases from J, leaving 7 bases between. The CDR3 length is 15 residues. Germline-derived CDR1 and CDR2 are SGHKS and YYEKEE (reference sequence). The CDR3 region has the DNA TGTGCCAGCAGCTTGGCGGGGACCTCTGGAAACACCATATATTTT. Its protein product is CASSLAGTSGNTIYF.

The CDR3 sequence: CASSSRDRGLYEQYF. CDR3 nucleotide sequence: TGTGCCAGCAGCTCCCGGGACAGGGGGCTCTACGAGCAGTACTTC. The chain has TRBV11-2 and TRBJ2-7; 12 bases line up with TRBD1. Germline CDR1 and CDR2: SGHAT and FQNNGV. With 4 bases clipped from V and 3 bases from J, the junction kept 4 bases outside the gene matches. This CDR3 is 15 amino acids long.

This chain uses TRBV28 with TRBJ2-1, with no clear D. CDR1 MDHEN and CDR2 SYDVKM come from the germline V gene. The V end lost 1 base, the J end lost 5 bases, and 15 bases lay between the germline ends. The CDR3 contains 16 residues. Here the CDR3 DNA reads TGTGCCAGCAGTTTATATAGCCCTCCGCCCCACAATGAGCAGTTCTTC. Translating it yields CASSLYSPPPHNEQFF.

The rearrangement uses TRBV15 and TRBJ2-1, with D possibly TRBD2 on 6 matching bases. The CDR3 is 15 residues long. V was pared by 6 bases and J by 4 bases, with 16 bases between. Germline CDR1 is LNHNV and CDR2 is YYDKDF (reference sequence). The CDR3, as DNA: TGTGCCACCAGGCCCCCGGGACTCAATTACAATGAGCAGTTCTTC. Amino acid sequence: CATRPPGLNYNEQFF.

This clone came up a few times. The CDR3 protein is CASSQPLPVDRYQETQYF. The CDR3 DNA is TGTGCCAGCAGCCAACCGTTACCCGTGGACAGGTACCAAGAGACCCAGTACTTC. The rearrangement links TRBV14 to TRBJ2-5, with 7 bases that match TRBD1. Germline assignment: CDR1 SGHDN and CDR2 FVKESK. The CDR3 runs to 18 residues. Trimming removed 2 bases from V and 0 bases from J; junction bases left unmatched: 12.

In DNA form, the CDR3 reads TGTGCCAGCAGCACAAAAGGGGGCACCGGGGAGCTGTTTTTT. The encoded protein is CASSTKGGTGELFF. The rearrangement links TRBV5-5 to TRBJ2-2; a weak D match, TRBD1 (6 bases). This CDR3 is 14 amino acids long. Germline CDR1 is SGHKS and CDR2 is YYEKEE (reference sequence). Trimming left V 4 bases short and J 4 bases short, with 11 bases between.

This clone was observed once. V and J are TRBV25-1 and TRBJ2-5, with TRBD1 matching over 7 bases. Looked up from germline, CDR1 is MGHDK and CDR2 is SYGVNS. This CDR3 has 14 residues. The trim removed 3 bases at V and 7 bases at J, leaving 8 bases unmatched. CDR3 in amino acids: CASSDYRGTLTQYF. CDR3 nucleotides: TGTGCCAGCAGTGACTACAGGGGCACCCTGACCCAGTACTTC. Variable domain in full (rest from reference TRBV25-1 and TRBJ2-5): EADIYQTPRYLVIGTGKKITLECSQTMGHDKMYWYQQDPGMELHLIHYSYGVNSTEKGDLSSESTVSRIRTEHFPLTLESARPSHTSQYLCASSDYRGTLTQYFGPGTRLLVL.

The rearrangement uses TRBV30 and TRBJ2-3; D is perhaps TRBD1 or TRBD2 (5 bases each). There are 16 residues in the CDR3. With 4 bases removed from V and 2 bases from J, the gap between germline ends came to 19 bases. CDR1 GTSNPN and CDR2 SVGIG come from the germline V gene (reference sequence). The CDR3 spells CAWTRGLADSTDTQYF. For the CDR3, the DNA is TGTGCCTGGACTAGGGGTCTAGCAGACTCCACAGATACGCAGTATTTT.

The genes are TRBV9 and TRBJ2-1, with TRBD2 matching over 13 bases. With 0 bases clipped from V and 3 bases from J, the junction kept 18 bases outside the gene matches. The CDR3 spans 22 residues. CDR1 SGDLS and CDR2 YYNGEE come from the germline V gene. CDR3 DNA sequence: TGTGCCAGCAGCGTAGCTACGGCGACAGGGAGACTAGCGGGAGGCGTCTACAATGAGCAGTTCTTC. Amino acid sequence: CASSVATATGRLAGGVYNEQFF.

This clone was counted a few times. This chain connects TRBV7-6 to TRBJ1-3; D gene unclear. The CDR3 totals 14 residues. Germline loops: CDR1 SGHVS, CDR2 FNYEAQ. Trimming left V 5 bases short and J 2 bases short, with 10 bases between. The CDR3 nucleotides are TGTGCCAGCAGCCCTGACGACCCTGGAAACACCATATATTTT. Translation gives CASSPDDPGNTIYF.

The chain uses TRBV6-5 and TRBJ1-2, with D possibly being TRBD1 (5 bases). The ends were cut back, 5 bases at V and 8 bases at J, with 21 bases in the middle. The CDR3 extends over 15 amino acids. The germline V gene has CDR1 MNHEY and CDR2 SVGAGI. CDR3 DNA sequence: TGTGCCAGCAGTACCTTGACAGTCCTCGGTCTAGGCTACACCTTC. Protein sequence: CASSTLTVLGLGYTF.

The J gene is TRBJ2-1, the V gene TRBV5-1; perhaps TRBD2 as D (7 bases). Germline lookup yields CDR1 SGHRS and CDR2 YFSETQ. V shed 4 bases and J shed 5 bases, with 22 bases lying between them. The CDR3 loop spans 17 amino acids. The CDR3 is CASSLQSGGEDHNEQFF. CDR3 bases: TGCGCCAGCAGCCTCCAATCGGGGGGCGAGGACCACAATGAGCAGTTCTTC.

The chain joins TRBV2 to TRBJ2-3, with 8 bases aligning to TRBD2. CDR1 and CDR2 (germline): SNHLY, FYNNEI. The length of the CDR3 is 15 residues. The V segment lost 4 bases and the J segment 1 base; nucleotides outside the gene matches: 4. As DNA, the CDR3 is TGTGCCAGCAGTGTAGCGGGACTTCGCACAGATACGCAGTATTTT. This codes for CASSVAGLRTDTQYF.

The rearrangement uses TRBV2 and TRBJ2-2, with 9 bases lining up with TRBD1. CDR3 length: 13 residues. The germline V gene encodes CDR1 SNHLY and CDR2 FYNNEI. V trimming: 5 bases; J trimming: 6 bases; junction bases outside the gene matches: 1. The CDR3 sequence: CASSWTGAGELFF. The CDR3 region has the DNA TGTGCCAGCAGTTGGACAGGGGCCGGGGAGCTGTTTTTT.